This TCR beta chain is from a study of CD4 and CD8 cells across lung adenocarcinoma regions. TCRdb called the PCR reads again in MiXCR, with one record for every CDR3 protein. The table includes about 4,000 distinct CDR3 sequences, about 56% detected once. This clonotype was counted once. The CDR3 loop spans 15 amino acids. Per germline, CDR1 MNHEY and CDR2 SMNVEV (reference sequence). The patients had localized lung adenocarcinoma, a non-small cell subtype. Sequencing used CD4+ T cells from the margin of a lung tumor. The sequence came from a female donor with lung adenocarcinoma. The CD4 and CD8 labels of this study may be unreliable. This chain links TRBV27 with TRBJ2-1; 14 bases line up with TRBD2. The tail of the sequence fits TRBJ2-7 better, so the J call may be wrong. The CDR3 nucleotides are TGTGCCAGCAGTTCAGGGACTAGCGGGAGCTACGAGCAGTACTTC. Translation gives CASSSGTSGSYEQYF.